The rows below give T cell receptor beta chains drawn from one sample of a study of CD8+ T cells in alopecia areata. Produced via immunoSEQ multiplex PCR; TCRdb's table is partial and in-frame only. The sample carries under 150,000 clones, roughly three fifths recorded once. The input for sequencing was CD4+ T cells sorted from blood, taken at week 24, from a patient treated with tofacitinib. All receptors come from a human donor with alopecia areata. The CDR3 runs from the conserved cysteine through the conserved F or W. A D gene is named only where the DNA matches it firmly. Only part of the rows carry a size: once, few, many, or a class if the clone is expanded.

DNA: TGTGCCTGGAGTGTAGGGCGGTACCACGAGCAGTACTTC
CDR3: CAWSVGRYHEQYF
size: .
J: TRBJ2-7
V: TRBV30
D: .

DNA: TGTGCCAGCAGCTCCTCGGACCGGGGTACGCAGTATTTT
CDR3: CASSSSDRGTQYF
size: .
J: TRBJ2-3
V: TRBV7-2
D: .

DNA: TGCAGCGTTCCCGACAGGGTCAATGAGCAGTTCTTC
CDR3: CSVPDRVNEQFF
size: few
J: TRBJ2-1
V: TRBV29-1
D: TRBD1

DNA: TGCGCCAGCAGCATTGGACAGGAGGGCACTGAAGCTTTCTTT
CDR3: CASSIGQEGTEAFF
size: .
J: TRBJ1-1
V: TRBV5-1
D: TRBD1

DNA: TGTGCCAGCAGCTTAGACACGTCCTACAATGAGCAGTTCTTC
CDR3: CASSLDTSYNEQFF
size: .
J: TRBJ2-1
V: TRBV7-9
D: .

DNA: TGTGCCAGCAGCCCACAGGGGGCGCGAGATACGCAGTATTTT
CDR3: CASSPQGARDTQYF
size: .
J: TRBJ2-3
V: TRBV7-3
D: TRBD1

DNA: TGCGCCAGCAGCCCGACTAGCGGGGGAACCGTTGAGTGGGAGACCCAGTACTTC
CDR3: CASSPTSGGTVEWETQYF
size: .
J: TRBJ2-5
V: TRBV4-1
D: TRBD2

DNA: TGTGCCTGGAGTGTTGGCGGGGCCAACGTCCTGACTTTC
CDR3: CAWSVGGANVLTF
size: .
J: TRBJ2-6
V: TRBV30
D: .

DNA: TGCGCCAGCAGCTTGGACATAGGTAAAGGCTACACCTTC
CDR3: CASSLDIGKGYTF
size: .
J: TRBJ1-2
V: TRBV5-1
D: .

DNA: TGTGCCAGCAGCTCCAAACAGCTTCCGAACACCGGGGAGCTGTTTTTT
CDR3: CASSSKQLPNTGELFF
size: .
J: TRBJ2-2
V: TRBV7-9
D: .

DNA: TGTGCCAGCAGCCAAGGGCAGCCCAATCAGCCCCAGCATTTT
CDR3: CASSQGQPNQPQHF
size: few
J: TRBJ1-5
V: TRBV4-2
D: .

DNA: TGTGCCAGCAGCCCCGGACAGGGACTTTCACCCCTCCACTTT
CDR3: CASSPGQGLSPLHF
size: few
J: TRBJ1-6
V: TRBV7-3
D: TRBD1

DNA: TGCGCCAGCAGACTCTACGGGGGGAATCAAGAGACCCAGTACTTC
CDR3: CASRLYGGNQETQYF
size: .
J: TRBJ2-5
V: TRBV23-1
D: TRBD2

DNA: TGCGCCAGCAGCCCGACACAGGGGGCAGATACGCAGTATTTT
CDR3: CASSPTQGADTQYF
size: .
J: TRBJ2-3
V: TRBV4-3
D: TRBD1

DNA: TGCAGTGCTAGCCCCGGGGAGACCCAGTACTTC
CDR3: CSASPGETQYF
size: .
J: TRBJ2-5
V: TRBV20-1
D: .

DNA: TGTGCCAGCAGTTACTCTAGGCCTGGGAACGTCTACGAGCAGTACTTC
CDR3: CASSYSRPGNVYEQYF
size: few
J: TRBJ2-7
V: TRBV6-5
D: .

DNA: TGTGCCAGCAGAACGATCTCGGGACGGGACAGACAGTACTTC
CDR3: CASRTISGRDRQYF
size: .
J: TRBJ2-7
V: TRBV11-2
D: TRBD1

DNA: TGTGCCAGCAGCTTAGGCAGGGCCTACGAGCAGTACTTC
CDR3: CASSLGRAYEQYF
size: .
J: TRBJ2-7
V: TRBV7-9
D: .

DNA: TGTGCCAGCAGCGTAGGAGGACAGGGGGGAGACACCATATATTTT
CDR3: CASSVGGQGGDTIYF
size: .
J: TRBJ1-3
V: TRBV9
D: TRBD1

DNA: TGCAGCGTTGGGGTACAGGGGAAATCCTACGAGCAGTACTTC
CDR3: CSVGVQGKSYEQYF
size: .
J: TRBJ2-7
V: TRBV29-1
D: TRBD1

DNA: TGTGCCAGCAGTGAAGAAATCTTGACCCAGCATTTT
CDR3: CASSEEILTQHF
size: .
J: TRBJ1-5
V: TRBV6-1
D: .

DNA: TGCAGCGTCGATCGTGAGACAGACTACAATGAGCAGTTCTTC
CDR3: CSVDRETDYNEQFF
size: .
J: TRBJ2-1
V: TRBV29-1
D: .

DNA: TGCAGCGTTGATGGGACTAGTGAGCGTCAAGAGACCCAGTACTTC
CDR3: CSVDGTSERQETQYF
size: .
J: TRBJ2-5
V: TRBV29-1
D: TRBD2

DNA: TGTGCCAGCAGCTTAGGGGACGGAAATAATTCACCCCTCCACTTT
CDR3: CASSLGDGNNSPLHF
size: .
J: TRBJ1-6
V: TRBV11-3
D: .

DNA: TGTGCCAGCAGCCGGGACTCTCTCGAGCAGTACTTC
CDR3: CASSRDSLEQYF
size: .
J: TRBJ2-7
V: TRBV7-2
D: .

DNA: TGTGCCAGTAGTATCGCGGGACAGCCCCAGCATTTT
CDR3: CASSIAGQPQHF
size: few
J: TRBJ1-5
V: TRBV19
D: .

DNA: TGTGCCAGCAGTCCCGGGCAGATGAGGGCACCCCTCCACTTT
CDR3: CASSPGQMRAPLHF
size: once
J: TRBJ1-6
V: TRBV28
D: .

DNA: TGCAGCGTTGAAGGGACAGGGGGCGGCGGGAGCTCCTACGAGCAGTACTTC
CDR3: CSVEGTGGGGSSYEQYF
size: few
J: TRBJ2-7
V: TRBV29-1
D: TRBD1

DNA: TGTGCCAGCAGCGCCGGAATAGGGGGAGGAACAGATACGCAGTATTTT
CDR3: CASSAGIGGGTDTQYF
size: .
J: TRBJ2-3
V: TRBV7-2
D: .

DNA: TGCGCCAGCAGCCCGGGGGGTTTGAACACTGAAGCTTTCTTT
CDR3: CASSPGGLNTEAFF
size: .
J: TRBJ1-1
V: TRBV5-1
D: .

DNA: TGCAGCGCTATCATCGATCGTAGACCCTACGAGCAGTACTTC
CDR3: CSAIIDRRPYEQYF
size: few
J: TRBJ2-7
V: TRBV29-1
D: .

DNA: TGCGCCAGCAGCCAATTTACCGGGACAGAAAAAGAGACCCAGTACTTC
CDR3: CASSQFTGTEKETQYF
size: few
J: TRBJ2-5
V: TRBV4-3
D: TRBD1

DNA: TGTGCCAGCAGTCGAGCGGGATCCTCCTACGAGCAGTACTTC
CDR3: CASSRAGSSYEQYF
size: .
J: TRBJ2-7
V: TRBV25-1
D: TRBD2

DNA: TGTGCCAGCAGTGTTCCGGGACAGAACTCCTACGAGCAGTACTTC
CDR3: CASSVPGQNSYEQYF
size: .
J: TRBJ2-7
V: TRBV25-1
D: TRBD1

DNA: TGCAGCGTACGTACGTATGGCTACACCTTC
CDR3: CSVRTYGYTF
size: .
J: TRBJ1-2
V: TRBV29-1
D: .

DNA: TGTGCCATCAGTACGACAGGGACGGACACTGAAGCTTTCTTT
CDR3: CAISTTGTDTEAFF
size: few
J: TRBJ1-1
V: TRBV10-3
D: TRBD1

DNA: TGTGCCAGCAGCTTCCCGGGCGGAGGCTACACCTTC
CDR3: CASSFPGGGYTF
size: .
J: TRBJ1-2
V: TRBV7-9
D: .

DNA: TGTGCCAGCGAAGGTGCCGCCGGGGAGCAGTACTTC
CDR3: CASEGAAGEQYF
size: .
J: TRBJ2-7
V: TRBV21-1
D: .

DNA: TGTGCCTGCCAGTCCCCGGGGAACACTGAAGCTTTCTTT
CDR3: CACQSPGNTEAFF
size: few
J: TRBJ1-1
V: TRBV30
D: .

DNA: TGTGCCAGCAGCCCCAGCCCTCTTACCGGGGAGCTGTTTTTT
CDR3: CASSPSPLTGELFF
size: few
J: TRBJ2-2
V: TRBV5-7
D: .

DNA: TGTGCCAGCAGTTACGGTTTGGGGGGCATCGGTTCACCCCTCCACTTT
CDR3: CASSYGLGGIGSPLHF
size: .
J: TRBJ1-6
V: TRBV6-5
D: .

DNA: TGCGCCAGCAGCCAAGTGGGGCCACCAGCGACCCAGTACTTC
CDR3: CASSQVGPPATQYF
size: .
J: TRBJ2-5
V: TRBV4-1
D: .